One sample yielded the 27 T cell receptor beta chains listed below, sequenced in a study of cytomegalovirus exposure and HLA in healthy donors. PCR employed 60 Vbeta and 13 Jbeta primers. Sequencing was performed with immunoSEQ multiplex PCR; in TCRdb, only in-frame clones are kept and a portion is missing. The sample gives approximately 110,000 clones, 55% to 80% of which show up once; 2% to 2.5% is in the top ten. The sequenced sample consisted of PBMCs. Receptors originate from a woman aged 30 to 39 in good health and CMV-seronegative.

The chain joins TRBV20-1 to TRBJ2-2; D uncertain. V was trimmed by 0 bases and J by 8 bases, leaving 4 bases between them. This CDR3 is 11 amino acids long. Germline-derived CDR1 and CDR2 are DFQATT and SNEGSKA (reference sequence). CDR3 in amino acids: CSARDQGELFF. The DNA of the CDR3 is TGCAGTGCTAGAGATCAGGGGGAGCTGTTTTTT.

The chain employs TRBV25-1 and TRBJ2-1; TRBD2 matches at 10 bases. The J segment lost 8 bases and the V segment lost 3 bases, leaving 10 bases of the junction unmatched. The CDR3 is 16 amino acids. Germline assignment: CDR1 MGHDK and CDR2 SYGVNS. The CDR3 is CASSDILAGGVDEQFF. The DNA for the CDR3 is TGTGCCAGCAGTGATATTTTAGCGGGAGGCGTGGATGAGCAGTTCTTC.

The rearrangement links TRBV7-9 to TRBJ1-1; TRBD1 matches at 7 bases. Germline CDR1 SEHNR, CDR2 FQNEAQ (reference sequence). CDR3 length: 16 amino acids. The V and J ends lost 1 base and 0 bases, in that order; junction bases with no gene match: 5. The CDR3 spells CASSLEGGRMNTEAFF. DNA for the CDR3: TGTGCCAGCAGCTTAGAAGGGGGCAGGATGAACACTGAAGCTTTCTTT. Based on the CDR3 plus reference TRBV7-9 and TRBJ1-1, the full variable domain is DTGVSQNPRHKITKRGQNVTFRCDPISEHNRLYWYRQTLGQGPEFLTYFQNEAQLEKSRLLSDRFSAERPKGSFSTLEIQRTEQGDSAMYLCASSLEGGRMNTEAFFGQGTRLTVV.

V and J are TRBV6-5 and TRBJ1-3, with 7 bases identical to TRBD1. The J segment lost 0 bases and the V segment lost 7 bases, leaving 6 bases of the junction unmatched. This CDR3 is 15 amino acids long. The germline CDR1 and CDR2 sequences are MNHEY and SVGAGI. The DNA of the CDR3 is TGTGCCAGCAAGGAGGGACAGAGCTCTGGAAACACCATATATTTT. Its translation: CASKEGQSSGNTIYF.

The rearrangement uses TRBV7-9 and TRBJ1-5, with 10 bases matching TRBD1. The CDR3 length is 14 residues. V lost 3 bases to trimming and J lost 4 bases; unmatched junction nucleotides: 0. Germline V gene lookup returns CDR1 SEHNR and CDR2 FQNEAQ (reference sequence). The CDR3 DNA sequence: TGTGCCAGCAGCTTGGGACAGGGGAATCAGCCCCAGCATTTT. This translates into CASSLGQGNQPQHF. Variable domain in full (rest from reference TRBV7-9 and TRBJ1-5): DTGVSQNPRHKITKRGQNVTFRCDPISEHNRLYWYRQTLGQGPEFLTYFQNEAQLEKSRLLSDRFSAERPKGSFSTLEIQRTEQGDSAMYLCASSLGQGNQPQHFGDGTRLSIL.

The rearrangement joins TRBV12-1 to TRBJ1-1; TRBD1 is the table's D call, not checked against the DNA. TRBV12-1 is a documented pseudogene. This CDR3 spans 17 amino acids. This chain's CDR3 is CASSFVWFSGGNTEAFF. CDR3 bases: TGTGCCAGCAGCTTTGTGTGGTTTTCAGGGGGGAACACTGAAGCTTTCTTT.

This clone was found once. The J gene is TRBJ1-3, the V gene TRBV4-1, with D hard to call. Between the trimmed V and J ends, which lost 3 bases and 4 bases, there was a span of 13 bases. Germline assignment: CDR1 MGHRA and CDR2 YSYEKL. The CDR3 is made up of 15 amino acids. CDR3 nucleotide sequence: TGCGCCAGCAGCCAGGTGGAGAGGGTGGGAAACACCATATATTTT. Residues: CASSQVERVGNTIYF.

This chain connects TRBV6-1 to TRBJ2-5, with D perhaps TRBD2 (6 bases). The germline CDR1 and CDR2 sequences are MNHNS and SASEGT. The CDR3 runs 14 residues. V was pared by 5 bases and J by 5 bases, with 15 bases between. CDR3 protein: CASSLIIREETQYF. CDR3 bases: TGTGCCAGCAGTTTAATCATTCGGGAGGAGACCCAGTACTTC.

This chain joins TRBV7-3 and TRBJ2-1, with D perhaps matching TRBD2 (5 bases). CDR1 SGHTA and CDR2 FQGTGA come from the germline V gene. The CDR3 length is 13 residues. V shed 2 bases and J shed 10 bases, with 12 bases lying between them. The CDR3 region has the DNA TGTGCCAGCAGCTTACTTGCTGGGAGCGAGCAGTTCTTC. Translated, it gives CASSLLAGSEQFF. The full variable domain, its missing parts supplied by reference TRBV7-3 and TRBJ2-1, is GAGVSQTPSNKVTEKGKYVELRCDPISGHTALYWYRQSLGQGPEFLIYFQGTGAADDSGLPNDRFFAVRPEGSVSTLKIQRTERGDSAVYLCASSLLAGSEQFFGPGTRLTVL.

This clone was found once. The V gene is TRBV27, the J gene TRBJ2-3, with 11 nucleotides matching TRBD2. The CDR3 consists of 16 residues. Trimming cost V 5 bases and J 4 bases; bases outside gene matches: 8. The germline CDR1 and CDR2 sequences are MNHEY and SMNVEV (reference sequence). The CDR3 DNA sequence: TGTGCCAGCAGTCCCTTAGCGGGAGGGCCTCCAGATACGCAGTATTTT. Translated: CASSPLAGGPPDTQYF.

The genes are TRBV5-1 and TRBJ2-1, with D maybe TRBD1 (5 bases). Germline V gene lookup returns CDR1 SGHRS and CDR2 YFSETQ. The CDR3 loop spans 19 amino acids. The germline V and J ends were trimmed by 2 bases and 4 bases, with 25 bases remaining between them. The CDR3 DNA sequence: TGCGCCAGCAGCTTTTGGGGCCGTGGCACCGGGCGGAATTACAATGAGCAGTTCTTC. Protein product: CASSFWGRGTGRNYNEQFF.

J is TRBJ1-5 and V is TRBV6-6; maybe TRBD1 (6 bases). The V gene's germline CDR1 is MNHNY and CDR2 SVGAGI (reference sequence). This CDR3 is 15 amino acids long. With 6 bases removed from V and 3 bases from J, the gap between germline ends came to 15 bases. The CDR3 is CASSEPDRYNQPQHF. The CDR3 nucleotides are TGTGCCAGCAGCGAGCCAGACAGGTACAATCAGCCCCAGCATTTT.

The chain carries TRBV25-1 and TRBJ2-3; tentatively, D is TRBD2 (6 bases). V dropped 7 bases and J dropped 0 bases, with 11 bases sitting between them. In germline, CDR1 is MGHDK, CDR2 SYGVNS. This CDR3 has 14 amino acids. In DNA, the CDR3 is TGTGCCAGCACACGGGGGACTAGCACAGATACGCAGTATTTT. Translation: CASTRGTSTDTQYF.

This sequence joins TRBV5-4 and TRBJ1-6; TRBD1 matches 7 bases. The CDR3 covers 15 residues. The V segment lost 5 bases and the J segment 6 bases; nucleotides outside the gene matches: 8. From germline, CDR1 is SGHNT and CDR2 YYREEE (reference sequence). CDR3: CASRSRDSSNSPLHF. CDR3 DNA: TGTGCCAGCAGGTCCCGGGACAGCAGTAATTCACCCCTCCACTTT.

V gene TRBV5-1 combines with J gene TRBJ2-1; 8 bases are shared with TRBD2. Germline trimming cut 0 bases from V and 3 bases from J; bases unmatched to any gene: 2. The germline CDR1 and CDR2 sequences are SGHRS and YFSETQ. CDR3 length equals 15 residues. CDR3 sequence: CASSLASGFYNEQFF. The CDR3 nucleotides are TGCGCCAGCAGCTTGGCTAGCGGGTTCTACAATGAGCAGTTCTTC.

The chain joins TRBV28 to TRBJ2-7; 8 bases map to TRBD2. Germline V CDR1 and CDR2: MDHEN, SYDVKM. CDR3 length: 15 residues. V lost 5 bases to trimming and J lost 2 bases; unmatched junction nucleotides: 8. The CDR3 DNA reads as TGTGCCAGCAGTCCCCAGGGACTAGAAACCTACGAGCAGTACTTC. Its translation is CASSPQGLETYEQYF.

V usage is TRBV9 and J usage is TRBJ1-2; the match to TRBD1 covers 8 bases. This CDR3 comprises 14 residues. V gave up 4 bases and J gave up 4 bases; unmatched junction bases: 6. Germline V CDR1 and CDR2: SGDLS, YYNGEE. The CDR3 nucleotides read TGTGCCAGCAGCACAGGACAGGGATTCTATGGCTACACCTTC. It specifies CASSTGQGFYGYTF.

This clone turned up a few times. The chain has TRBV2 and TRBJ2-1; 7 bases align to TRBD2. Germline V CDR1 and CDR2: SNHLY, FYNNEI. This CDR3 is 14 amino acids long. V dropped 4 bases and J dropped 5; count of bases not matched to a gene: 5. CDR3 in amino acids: CASSAWEGNNEQFF. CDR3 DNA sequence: TGTGCCAGCAGTGCCTGGGAGGGTAACAATGAGCAGTTCTTC.

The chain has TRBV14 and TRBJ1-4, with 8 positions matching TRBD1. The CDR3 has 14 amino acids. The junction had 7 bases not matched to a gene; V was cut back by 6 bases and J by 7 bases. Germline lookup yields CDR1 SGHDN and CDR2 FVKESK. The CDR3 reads CASRLQGAGEKLFF. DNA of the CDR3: TGTGCCAGCAGACTCCAGGGGGCCGGTGAAAAACTGTTTTTT. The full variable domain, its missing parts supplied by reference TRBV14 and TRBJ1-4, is EAGVTQFPSHSVIEKGQTVTLRCDPISGHDNLYWYRRVMGKEIKFLLHFVKESKQDESGMPNNRFLAERTGGTYSTLKVQPAELEDSGVYFCASRLQGAGEKLFFGSGTQLSVL.

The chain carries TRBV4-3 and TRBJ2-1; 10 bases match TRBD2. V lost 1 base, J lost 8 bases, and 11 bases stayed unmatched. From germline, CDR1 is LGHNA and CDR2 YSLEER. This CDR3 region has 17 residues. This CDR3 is CASSQASASGRSYEQFF. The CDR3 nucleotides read TGCGCCAGCAGCCAAGCGTCGGCTAGCGGGAGAAGCTATGAGCAGTTCTTC.

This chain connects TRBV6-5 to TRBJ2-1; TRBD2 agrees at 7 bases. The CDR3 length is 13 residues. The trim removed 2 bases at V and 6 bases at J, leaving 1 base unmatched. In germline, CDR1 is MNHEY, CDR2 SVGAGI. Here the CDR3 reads CASSYGGSNEQFF. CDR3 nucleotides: TGTGCCAGCAGTTACGGCGGGAGCAATGAGCAGTTCTTC.

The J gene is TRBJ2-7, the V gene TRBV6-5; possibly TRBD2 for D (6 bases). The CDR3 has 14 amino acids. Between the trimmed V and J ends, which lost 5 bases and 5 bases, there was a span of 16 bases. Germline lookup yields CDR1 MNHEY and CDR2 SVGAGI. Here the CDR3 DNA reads TGTGCCAGCAGTACCCCAAGGAGGGCCCACGAGCAGTACTTC. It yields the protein CASSTPRRAHEQYF.

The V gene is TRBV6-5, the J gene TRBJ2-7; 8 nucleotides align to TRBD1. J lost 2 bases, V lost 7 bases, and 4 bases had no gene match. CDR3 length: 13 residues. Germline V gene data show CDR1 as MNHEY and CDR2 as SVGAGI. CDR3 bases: TGTGCCAGCACAAGGACAGGGACCTACGAGCAGTACTTC. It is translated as CASTRTGTYEQYF.

The chain's CDR3 is CASRRDSLVYGYTF. CDR3 bases: TGTGCCAGCAGGAGGGACAGTTTGGTCTATGGCTACACCTTC. This chain joins TRBV7-9 and TRBJ1-2; 7 bases match TRBD1. Germline loops: CDR1 SEHNR, CDR2 FQNEAQ (reference sequence). This CDR3 is built from 14 residues. V lost 6 bases to trimming and J lost 4 bases; unmatched junction nucleotides: 8.

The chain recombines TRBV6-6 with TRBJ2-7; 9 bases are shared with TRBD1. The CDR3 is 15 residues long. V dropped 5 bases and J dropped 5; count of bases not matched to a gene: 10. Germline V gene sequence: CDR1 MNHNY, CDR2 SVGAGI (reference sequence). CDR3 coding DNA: TGTGCCAGCAGTCCCCCGGGACAGGGAGGACACGAGCAGTACTTC. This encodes CASSPPGQGGHEQYF.

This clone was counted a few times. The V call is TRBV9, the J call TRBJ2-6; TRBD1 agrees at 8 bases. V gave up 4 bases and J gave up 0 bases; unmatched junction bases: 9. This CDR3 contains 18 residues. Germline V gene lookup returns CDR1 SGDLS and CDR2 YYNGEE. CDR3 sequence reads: CASSPRDRLHSGANVLTF. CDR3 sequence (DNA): TGTGCCAGCAGCCCCCGGGACAGGTTACACTCTGGGGCCAACGTCCTGACTTTC.

CDR3 residues: CASSSSGDYGYTF. As DNA, the CDR3 is TGCGCCAGCAGCTCCTCAGGGGACTATGGCTACACCTTC. The chain recombines TRBV5-1 with TRBJ1-2; D perhaps matches TRBD1 (6 bases). The ends were cut back, 3 bases at V and 3 bases at J, with 9 bases in the middle. The CDR3 loop spans 13 amino acids. The germline CDR1 and CDR2 sequences are SGHRS and YFSETQ.